This TCR beta chain originates from a study of blood T cell repertoires in COVID-19. For the study at large: Sites across the United States, Italy and Spain contributed samples from acute and convalescent COVID-19.

The CDR3 contains 11 residues. Germline V gene sequence: CDR1 SNHLY, CDR2 FYNNEI. The V gene lost 4 bases and the J gene lost 10 bases, with 11 bases spanning the gap. Assay: immunoSEQ multiplex PCR; the TCRdb copy retains only in-frame clones and omits some. This table has approximately 75,000 clones, roughly four fifths appearing once. The specimen sequenced was peripheral blood. The receptor was isolated from a human donor in a cohort sampled during active COVID-19. The chain uses TRBV2 and TRBJ2-7; tentatively, D is TRBD1 (5 bases). CDR3 DNA sequence: TGTGCCAGCAGTGCAGGGCCGGGCCAGTACTTC. Its translation: CASSAGPGQYF.